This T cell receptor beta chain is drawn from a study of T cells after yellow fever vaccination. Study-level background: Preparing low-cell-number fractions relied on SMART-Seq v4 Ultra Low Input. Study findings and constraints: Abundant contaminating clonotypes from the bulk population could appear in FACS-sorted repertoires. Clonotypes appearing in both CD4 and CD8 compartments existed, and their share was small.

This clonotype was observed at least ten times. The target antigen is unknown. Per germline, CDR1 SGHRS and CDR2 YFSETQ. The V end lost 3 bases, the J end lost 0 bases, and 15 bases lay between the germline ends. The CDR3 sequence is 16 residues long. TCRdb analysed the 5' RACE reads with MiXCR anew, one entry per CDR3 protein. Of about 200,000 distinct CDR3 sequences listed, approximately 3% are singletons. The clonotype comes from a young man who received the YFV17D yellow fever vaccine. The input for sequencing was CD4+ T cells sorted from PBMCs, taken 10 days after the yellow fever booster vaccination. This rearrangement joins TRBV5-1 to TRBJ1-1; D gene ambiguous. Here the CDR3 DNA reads TGCGCCAGCAGCTCCTCGTTTAGCCGGATGAACACTGAAGCTTTCTTT. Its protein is CASSSSFSRMNTEAFF.